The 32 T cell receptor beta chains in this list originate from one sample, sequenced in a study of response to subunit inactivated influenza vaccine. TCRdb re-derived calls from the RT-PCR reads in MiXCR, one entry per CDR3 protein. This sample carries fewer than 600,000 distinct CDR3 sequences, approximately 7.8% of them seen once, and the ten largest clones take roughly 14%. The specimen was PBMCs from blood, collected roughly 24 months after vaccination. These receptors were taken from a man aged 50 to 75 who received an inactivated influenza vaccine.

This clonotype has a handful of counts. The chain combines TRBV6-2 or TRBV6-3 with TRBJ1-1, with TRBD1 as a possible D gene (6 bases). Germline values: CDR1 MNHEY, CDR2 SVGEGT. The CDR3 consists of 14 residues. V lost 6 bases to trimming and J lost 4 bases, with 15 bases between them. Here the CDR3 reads CASRLQGTGTEAFF. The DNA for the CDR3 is TGTGCCAGCAGGCTTCAGGGGACGGGCACTGAAGCTTTCTTT.

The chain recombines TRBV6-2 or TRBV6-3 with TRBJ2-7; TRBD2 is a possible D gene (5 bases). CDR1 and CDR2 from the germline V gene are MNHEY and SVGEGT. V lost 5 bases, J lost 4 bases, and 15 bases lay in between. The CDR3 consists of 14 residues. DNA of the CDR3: TGTGCCAGCAGTCAGGCCGGGGTCAGATACGAGCAGTACTTC. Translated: CASSQAGVRYEQYF.

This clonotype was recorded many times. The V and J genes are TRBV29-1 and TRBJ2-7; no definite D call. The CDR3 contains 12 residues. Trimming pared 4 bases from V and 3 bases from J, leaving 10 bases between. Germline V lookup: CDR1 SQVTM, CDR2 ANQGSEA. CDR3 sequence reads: CSVGTGFYEQYF. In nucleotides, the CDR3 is TGCAGCGTTGGGACCGGATTCTACGAGCAGTACTTC.

DNA of the CDR3: TGTGCCAGCAGCTTAGCGGGAGCCCCAGATACGCAGTATTTT. Translation: CASSLAGAPDTQYF. The chain uses TRBV7-2 and TRBJ2-3; D might be TRBD2 (5 bases). CDR1 is SGHTA and CDR2 is FQGNSA in the germline V gene. The CDR3 length is 14 residues. V lost 0 bases and J 4 bases, leaving 8 bases between the germline ends.

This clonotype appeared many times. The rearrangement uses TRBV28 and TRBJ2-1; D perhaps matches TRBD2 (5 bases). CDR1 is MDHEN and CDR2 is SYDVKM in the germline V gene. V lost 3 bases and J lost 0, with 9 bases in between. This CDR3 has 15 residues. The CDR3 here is CASSFRLHSYNEQFF. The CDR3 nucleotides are TGTGCCAGCAGTTTCCGACTACACTCCTACAATGAGCAGTTCTTC.

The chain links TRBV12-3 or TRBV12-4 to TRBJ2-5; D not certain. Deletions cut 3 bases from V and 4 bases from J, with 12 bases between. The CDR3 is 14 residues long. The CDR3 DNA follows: TGTGCCAGCAGTTTCGGAACGGTTGGAGAGACCCAGTACTTC. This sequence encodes CASSFGTVGETQYF.

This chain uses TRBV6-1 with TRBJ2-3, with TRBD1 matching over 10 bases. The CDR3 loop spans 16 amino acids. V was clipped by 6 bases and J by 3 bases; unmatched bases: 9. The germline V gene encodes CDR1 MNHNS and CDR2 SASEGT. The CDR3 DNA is TGTGCCAGCAGCCGTCCCGGGACAGGGGAGACAGATACGCAGTATTTT. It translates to CASSRPGTGETDTQYF.

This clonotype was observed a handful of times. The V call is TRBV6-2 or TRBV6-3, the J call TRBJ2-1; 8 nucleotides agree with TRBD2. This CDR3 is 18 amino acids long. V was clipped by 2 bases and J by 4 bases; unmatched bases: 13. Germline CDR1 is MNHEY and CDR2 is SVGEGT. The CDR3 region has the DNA TGTGCCAGCAGTTACCTGGCGGGGGGCGGCTTTCGATACAATGAGCAGTTCTTC. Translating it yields CASSYLAGGGFRYNEQFF.

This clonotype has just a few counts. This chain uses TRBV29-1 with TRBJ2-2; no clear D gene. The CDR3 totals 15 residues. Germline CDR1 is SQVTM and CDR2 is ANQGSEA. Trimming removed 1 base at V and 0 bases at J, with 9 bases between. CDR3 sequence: CSVEVYSANTGELFF. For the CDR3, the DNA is TGCAGCGTTGAAGTCTACAGCGCGAACACCGGGGAGCTGTTTTTT.

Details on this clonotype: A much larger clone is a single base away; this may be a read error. CDR3 protein: CASSFEREESTQYF. In DNA form, the CDR3 reads TGTGCCAGCAGCTTTGAACGGGAGGAGTCAACCCAGTACTTC. V gene TRBV5-8 combines with J gene TRBJ2-5, with 7 bases fitting TRBD2. V lost 2 bases and J lost 8; bases outside the gene matches: 9. This CDR3 has 14 residues. In germline, CDR1 is SGHTS, CDR2 YDEGEE.

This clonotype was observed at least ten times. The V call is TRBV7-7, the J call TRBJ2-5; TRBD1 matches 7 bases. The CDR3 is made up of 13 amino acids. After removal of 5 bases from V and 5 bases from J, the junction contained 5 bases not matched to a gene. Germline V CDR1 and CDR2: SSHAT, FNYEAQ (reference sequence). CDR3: CASSRDRDETQYF. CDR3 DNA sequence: TGTGCCAGCAGCAGAGACAGGGACGAGACCCAGTACTTC.

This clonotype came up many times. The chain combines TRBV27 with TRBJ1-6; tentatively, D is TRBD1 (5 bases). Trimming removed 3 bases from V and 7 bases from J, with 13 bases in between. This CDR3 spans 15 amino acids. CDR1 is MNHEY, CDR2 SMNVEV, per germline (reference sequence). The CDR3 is CASSFTGARNSPLHF. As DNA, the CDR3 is TGTGCCAGCAGTTTCACCGGGGCGCGAAATTCACCCCTCCACTTT.

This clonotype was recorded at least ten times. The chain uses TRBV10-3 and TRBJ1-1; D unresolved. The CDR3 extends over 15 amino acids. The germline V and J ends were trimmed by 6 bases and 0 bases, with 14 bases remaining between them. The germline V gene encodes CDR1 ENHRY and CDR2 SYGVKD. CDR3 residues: CAIREDGGLNTEAFF. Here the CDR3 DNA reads TGTGCCATCAGAGAGGACGGAGGCTTGAACACTGAAGCTTTCTTT.

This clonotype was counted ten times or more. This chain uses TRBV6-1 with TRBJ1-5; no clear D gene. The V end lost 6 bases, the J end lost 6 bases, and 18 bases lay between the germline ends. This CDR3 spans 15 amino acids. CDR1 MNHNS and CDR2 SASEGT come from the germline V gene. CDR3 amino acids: CASSDTPPWGQPQHF. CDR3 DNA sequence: TGTGCCAGCAGCGATACACCACCTTGGGGTCAGCCCCAGCATTTT.

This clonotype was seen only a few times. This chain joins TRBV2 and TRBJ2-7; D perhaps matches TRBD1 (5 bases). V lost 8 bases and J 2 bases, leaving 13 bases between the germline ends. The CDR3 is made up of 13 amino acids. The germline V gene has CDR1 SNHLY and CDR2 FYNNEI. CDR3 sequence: CASQNRITYEQYF. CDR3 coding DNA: TGTGCCAGCCAAAACAGGATAACCTACGAGCAGTACTTC.

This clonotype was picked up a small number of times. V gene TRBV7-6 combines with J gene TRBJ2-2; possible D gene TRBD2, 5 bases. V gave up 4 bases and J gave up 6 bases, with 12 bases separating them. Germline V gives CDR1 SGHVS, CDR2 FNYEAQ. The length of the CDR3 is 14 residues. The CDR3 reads CASSSTSGAGELFF. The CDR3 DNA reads TGTGCCAGCAGCTCCACCAGCGGTGCCGGGGAGCTGTTTTTT. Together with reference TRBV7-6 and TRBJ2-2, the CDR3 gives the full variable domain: GAGVSQSPRYKVTKRGQDVALRCDPISGHVSLYWYRQALGQGPEFLTYFNYEAQQDKSGLPNDRFSAERPEGSISTLTIQRTEQRDSAMYRCASSSTSGAGELFFGEGSRLTVL.

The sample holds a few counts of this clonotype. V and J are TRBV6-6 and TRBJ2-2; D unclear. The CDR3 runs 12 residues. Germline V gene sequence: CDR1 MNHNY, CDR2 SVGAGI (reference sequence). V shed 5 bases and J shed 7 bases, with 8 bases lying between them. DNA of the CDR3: TGTGCCAGCAGTAGAAGGGTCGGGGAGCTGTTTTTT. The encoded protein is CASSRRVGELFF.

The CDR3 DNA is TGTGCCAGCAGAAGTATGATGAACACTGAAGCTTTCTTT. Its translation: CASRSMMNTEAFF. The rearrangement uses TRBV12-3 or TRBV12-4 and TRBJ1-1; no definite D call. Trimming removed 6 bases at V and 0 bases at J, with 8 bases between. CDR3 length: 13 residues.

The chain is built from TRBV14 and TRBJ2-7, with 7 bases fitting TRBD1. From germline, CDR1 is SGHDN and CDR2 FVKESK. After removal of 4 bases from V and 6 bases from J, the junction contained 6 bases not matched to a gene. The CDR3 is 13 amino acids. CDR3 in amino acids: CASSPNRGAEQYF. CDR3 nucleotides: TGTGCCAGCAGCCCGAACAGGGGTGCCGAGCAGTACTTC.

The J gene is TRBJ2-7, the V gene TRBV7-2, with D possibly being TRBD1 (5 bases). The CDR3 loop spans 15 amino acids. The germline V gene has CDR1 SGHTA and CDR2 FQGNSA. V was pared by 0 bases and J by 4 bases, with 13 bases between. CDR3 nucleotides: TGTGCCAGCAGCTTAGCCCCACAGGTAGGGTACGAGCAGTACTTC. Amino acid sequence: CASSLAPQVGYEQYF. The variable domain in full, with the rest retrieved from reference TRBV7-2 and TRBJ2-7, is GAGVSQSPSNKVTEKGKDVELRCDPISGHTALYWYRQSLGQGLEFLIYFQGNSAPDKSGLPSDRFSAERTGGSVSTLTIQRTQQEDSAVYLCASSLAPQVGYEQYFGPGTRLTVT.

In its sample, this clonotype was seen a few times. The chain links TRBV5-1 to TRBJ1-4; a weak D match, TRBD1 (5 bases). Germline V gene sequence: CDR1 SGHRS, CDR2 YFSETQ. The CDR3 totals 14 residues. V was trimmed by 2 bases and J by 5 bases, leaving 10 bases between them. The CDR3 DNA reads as TGCGCCAGCAGCTTCGACAGCGAAAATGAAAAACTGTTTTTT. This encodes CASSFDSENEKLFF.

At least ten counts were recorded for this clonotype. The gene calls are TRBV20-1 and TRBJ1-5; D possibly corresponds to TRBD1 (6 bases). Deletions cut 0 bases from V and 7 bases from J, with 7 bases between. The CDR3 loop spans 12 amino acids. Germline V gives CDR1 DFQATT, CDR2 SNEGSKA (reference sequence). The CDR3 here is CSARDGGQPQHF. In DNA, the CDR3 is TGCAGTGCTAGAGATGGGGGCCAGCCCCAGCATTTT.

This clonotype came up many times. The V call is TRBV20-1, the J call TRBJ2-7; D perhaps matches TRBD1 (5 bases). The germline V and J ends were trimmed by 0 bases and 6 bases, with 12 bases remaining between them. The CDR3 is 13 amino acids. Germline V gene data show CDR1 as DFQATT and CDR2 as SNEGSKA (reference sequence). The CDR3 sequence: CSARDRLGVEQYF. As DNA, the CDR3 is TGCAGTGCTAGAGATCGGTTAGGGGTCGAGCAGTACTTC.

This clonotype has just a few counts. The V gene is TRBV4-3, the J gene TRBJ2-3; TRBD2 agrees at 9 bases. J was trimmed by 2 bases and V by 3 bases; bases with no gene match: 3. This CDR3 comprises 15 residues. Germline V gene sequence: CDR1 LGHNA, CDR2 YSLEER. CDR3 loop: CASSQAGGTTDTQYF. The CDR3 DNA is TGCGCCAGCAGCCAGGCGGGGGGGACCACAGATACGCAGTATTTT.

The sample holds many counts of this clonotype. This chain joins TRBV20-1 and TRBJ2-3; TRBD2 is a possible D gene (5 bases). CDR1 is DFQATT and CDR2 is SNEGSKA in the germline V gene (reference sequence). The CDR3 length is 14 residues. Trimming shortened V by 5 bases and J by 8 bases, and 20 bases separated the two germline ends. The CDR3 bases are TGCAGTGCTCCGGACCCCTACTCCGAGGGTACGCAGTATTTT. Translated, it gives CSAPDPYSEGTQYF.

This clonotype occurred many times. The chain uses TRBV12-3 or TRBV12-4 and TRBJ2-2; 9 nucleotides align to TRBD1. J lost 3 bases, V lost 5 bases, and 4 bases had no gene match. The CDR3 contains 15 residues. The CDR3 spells CASSRGQGYTGELFF. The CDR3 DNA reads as TGTGCCAGCAGTAGGGGACAGGGTTACACCGGGGAGCTGTTTTTT.

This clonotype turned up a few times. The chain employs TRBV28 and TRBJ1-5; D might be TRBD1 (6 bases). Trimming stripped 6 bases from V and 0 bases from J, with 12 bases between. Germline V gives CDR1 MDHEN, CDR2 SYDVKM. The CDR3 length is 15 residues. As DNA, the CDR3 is TGTGCCAGCAGCCCAACCAGGGGTAGCAATCAGCCCCAGCATTTT. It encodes CASSPTRGSNQPQHF.

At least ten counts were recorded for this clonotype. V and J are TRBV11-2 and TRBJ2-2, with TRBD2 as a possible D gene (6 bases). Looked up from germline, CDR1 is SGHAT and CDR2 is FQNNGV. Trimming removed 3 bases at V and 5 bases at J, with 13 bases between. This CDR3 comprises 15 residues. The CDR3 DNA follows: TGTGCCAGCAGCTTGTACAGGCTAGCGACCGGGGAGCTGTTTTTT. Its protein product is CASSLYRLATGELFF.

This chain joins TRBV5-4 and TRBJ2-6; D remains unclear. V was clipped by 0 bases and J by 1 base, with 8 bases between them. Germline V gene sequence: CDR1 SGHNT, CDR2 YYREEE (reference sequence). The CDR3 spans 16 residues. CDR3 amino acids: CASSLGWVSGANVLTF. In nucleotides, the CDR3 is TGTGCCAGCAGCTTGGGATGGGTTTCTGGGGCCAACGTCCTGACTTTC.

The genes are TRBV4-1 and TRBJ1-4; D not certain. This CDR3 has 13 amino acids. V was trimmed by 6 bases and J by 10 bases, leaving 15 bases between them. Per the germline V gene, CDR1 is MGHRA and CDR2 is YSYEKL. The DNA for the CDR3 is TGCGCCAGCAGGCCCCCCCCGCCGGGAAAACTGTTTTTT. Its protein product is CASRPPPPGKLFF.

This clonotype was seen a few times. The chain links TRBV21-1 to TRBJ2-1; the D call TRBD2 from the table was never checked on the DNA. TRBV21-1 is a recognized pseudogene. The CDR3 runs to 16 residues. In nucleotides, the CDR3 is TGTGCCAGCAGCGACGTAATGGGCGGGAGGGCAAATGAGCAGTTCTTC. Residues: CASSDVMGGRANEQFF.

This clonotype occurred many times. The CDR3 protein is CAWSPGPWETQYF. The DNA for the CDR3 is TGTGCCTGGAGTCCGGGACCTTGGGAGACCCAGTACTTC. This chain uses TRBV30 with TRBJ2-5, with D tentatively TRBD1 or TRBD2 (5 bases each). There are 13 residues in the CDR3. Looked up from germline, CDR1 is GTSNPN and CDR2 is SVGIG (reference sequence). The V end was cut by 2 bases, the J end by 5 bases, with 12 bases between.